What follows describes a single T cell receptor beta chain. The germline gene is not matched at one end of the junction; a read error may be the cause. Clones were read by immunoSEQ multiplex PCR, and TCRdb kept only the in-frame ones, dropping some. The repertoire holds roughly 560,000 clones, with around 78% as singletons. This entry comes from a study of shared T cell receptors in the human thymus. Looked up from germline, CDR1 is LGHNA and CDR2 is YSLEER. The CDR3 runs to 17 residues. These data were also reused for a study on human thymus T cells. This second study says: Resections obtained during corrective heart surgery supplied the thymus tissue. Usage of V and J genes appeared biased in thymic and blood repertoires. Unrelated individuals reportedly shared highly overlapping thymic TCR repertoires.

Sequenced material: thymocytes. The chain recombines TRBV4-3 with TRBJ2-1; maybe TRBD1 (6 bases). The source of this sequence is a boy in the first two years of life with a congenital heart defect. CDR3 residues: CASSQDQGQSSYNEKFF. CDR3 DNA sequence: TGCGCCAGCAGCCAAGATCAAGGACAGAGCTCCTACAATGAGAAGTTCTTC.